The TCR beta chain described here comes from a study of blood T cells in healthy people across ages. The trim removed 5 bases at V and 1 base at J, leaving 5 bases unmatched. The CDR3 sequence is 15 residues long. Germline assignment: CDR1 SGHTS and CDR2 YDEGEE. Findings of the study overall: Compared with aged donors, long-lived donors showed fewer expanded clones, suggesting selection. The study lacked donor CMV status, which possibly confounded expanded clonotype changes.

Comments on this clonotype: What it binds is not known.

Primed by a sample-barcoded 5' primer and a J-beta primer mix, a second PCR proceeded for roughly 6 to 12 cycles. Via MiXCR, TCRdb re-called the 5' RACE reads, giving one row per CDR3 protein. Here the sample spans 800,000 or so distinct CDR3 sequences, roughly 25% being singletons. A minimum of 7 million PBMCs was isolated per sample. These records were also assigned to another study, of T cells of mothers and their children. That source reports: Samples were provided by three healthy Caucasian mothers and their six children.

The sequence was obtained from a boy younger than 18 in good health. This chain links TRBV5-8 with TRBJ2-7; 11 bases agree with TRBD1. Sample: blood. The CDR3 DNA follows: TGTGCCAGCAGGCGGGACAGGGGGGTTTCCTACGAGCAGTACTTC. Translation: CASRRDRGVSYEQYF. Based on the CDR3 plus reference TRBV5-8 and TRBJ2-7, the full variable domain is EAGVTQSPTHLIKTRGQQATLRCSPISGHTSVYWYQQALGLGLQFLLWYDEGEERNRGNFPPRFSGRQFPNYSSELNVNALELEDSALYLCASRRDRGVSYEQYFGPGTRLTVT.